The 32 T cell receptor beta chains below come from one sample, sequenced in a study of CD8+ T cells in alopecia areata. Investigators isolated RNA and reverse transcribed it into cDNA to act as the sequencing template. The assay was immunoSEQ multiplex PCR, and TCRdb's table has in-frame clones only and misses some. The sample holds a few hundred thousand clones, 45% to 70% seen once. Sequenced: CD8+ T cells sorted from blood. Receptors were obtained from a human donor in good health.

Here the CDR3 reads CASSSGSRGLATDTQYF. The CDR3, as DNA: TGTGCCAGCAGCTCAGGTTCCCGGGGACTAGCCACAGATACGCAGTATTTT. J is TRBJ2-3 and V is TRBV9; 9 bases fit TRBD2. CDR3 size: 17 residues. The V gene's germline CDR1 is SGDLS and CDR2 YYNGEE. V dropped 4 bases and J dropped 2; count of bases not matched to a gene: 11.

This sequence joins TRBV13 and TRBJ2-1, with D possibly TRBD1 on 6 matching bases. The V and J ends lost 0 bases and 11 bases respectively, with 14 bases between them. Germline CDR1 is PRHDT and CDR2 is FYEKMQ (reference sequence). CDR3 length equals 14 residues. The CDR3 nucleotides read TGTGCCAGCAGCTTAGGCCCTTTGACAGGCAAGCAGTTCTTC. This gives the protein CASSLGPLTGKQFF.

This chain connects TRBV7-9 to TRBJ1-2, with 7 positions matching TRBD1. The CDR3 totals 15 residues. V gave up 0 bases and J gave up 5 bases; unmatched junction bases: 6. Germline V gene data show CDR1 as SEHNR and CDR2 as FQNEAQ (reference sequence). CDR3 residues: CASSLARTGRYGYTF. The CDR3 DNA reads as TGTGCCAGCAGCTTAGCACGGACAGGAAGGTATGGCTACACCTTC.

A remark on this clone: Other DNA variants within this sample encode the same CDR3. This rearrangement joins TRBV4-1 to TRBJ1-5; D not certain. CDR1 is MGHRA, CDR2 YSYEKL, per germline. There are 13 residues in the CDR3. Trimming cost V 1 base and J 6 bases, with 7 bases left between them. This CDR3 reads CASSQGEGQPQHF. The DNA of the CDR3 is TGCGCCAGCAGCCAAGGCGAGGGTCAGCCCCAGCATTTT.

This clone has only a few counts. This sequence joins TRBV19 and TRBJ1-1; no clear D gene. The ends were cut back, 4 bases at V and 1 base at J, with 10 bases in the middle. Germline values: CDR1 LNHDA, CDR2 SQIVND (reference sequence). The CDR3 is 14 amino acids. CDR3 amino acids: CASSTGPGNTEAFF. The CDR3 DNA is TGTGCCAGTAGTACCGGACCTGGGAACACTGAAGCTTTCTTT.

This clone showed up just a few times. The J gene is TRBJ2-3, the V gene TRBV29-1, with 7 bases aligning to TRBD1. Trimming cost V 8 bases and J 1 base; bases outside gene matches: 6. CDR3 length equals 13 residues. Germline V lookup: CDR1 SQVTM, CDR2 ANQGSEA. The CDR3 nucleotides read TGCAGCTCAACAGGGGTGGGCACAGATACGCAGTATTTT. Protein product: CSSTGVGTDTQYF.

To note about this clone: Compared with germline, one end of the junction differs, possibly owing to a read error. The chain couples TRBV6-6 to TRBJ1-1; possible D gene TRBD1, 5 bases. The CDR3 totals 12 residues. Germline V gene data show CDR1 as MNHNY and CDR2 as SVGAGI (reference sequence). CDR3 residues: CASSYTRDLLLF. The CDR3 DNA sequence: TGTGCCAGCAGTTACACCCGGGACCTCCTTCTCTTT.

This clone has just one count. The V call is TRBV5-1, the J call TRBJ2-7; D gene unclear. There are 18 residues in the CDR3. Trimming cost V 0 bases and J 4 bases, with 23 bases left between them. Germline CDR1 reads SGHRS; CDR2 reads YFSETQ. This CDR3 is CASSLARSRVGSSYEQYF. In DNA, the CDR3 is TGCGCCAGCAGCTTGGCCCGCAGCCGGGTAGGTTCTTCGTACGAGCAGTACTTC.

This chain links TRBV4-1 with TRBJ2-1; either TRBD1 or TRBD2 may fit D (6 bases each). The germline V gene has CDR1 MGHRA and CDR2 YSYEKL. V lost 1 base and J 7 bases, leaving 14 bases between the germline ends. The CDR3 length is 15 residues. CDR3 bases: TGCGCCAGCAGCCAAGGGCTAACAGGGAGGAATGAGCAGTTCTTC. Its protein product is CASSQGLTGRNEQFF.

This clone was seen only a few times. The chain employs TRBV19 and TRBJ1-2, with TRBD1 matching 12 bases. The CDR3 runs to 14 residues. After removal of 7 bases from V and 7 bases from J, the junction contained 7 bases not matched to a gene. The V gene's germline CDR1 is LNHDA and CDR2 SQIVND (reference sequence). The CDR3 is CASTPGQGAGGYTF. The CDR3 DNA reads TGTGCCAGTACCCCGGGACAGGGGGCCGGTGGCTACACCTTC. Full variable domain (rest looked up from reference TRBV19 and TRBJ1-2): DGGITQSPKYLFRKEGQNVTLSCEQNLNHDAMYWYRQDPGQGLRLIYYSQIVNDFQKGDIAEGYSVSREKKESFPLTVTSAQKNPTAFYLCASTPGQGAGGYTFGSGTRLTVV.

The count of this clone is one. V and J are TRBV18 and TRBJ2-7; D is uncertain. Trimming left V 1 base short and J 2 bases short, with 6 bases between. Germline V gene lookup returns CDR1 KGHSH and CDR2 LQKENI. The CDR3 has 13 amino acids. CDR3: CASSPLTTYEQYF. The CDR3, as DNA: TGTGCCAGCTCACCACTCACAACCTACGAGCAGTACTTC.

The rearrangement uses TRBV2 and TRBJ1-6; perhaps TRBD1 as D (5 bases). Germline CDR1 reads SNHLY; CDR2 reads FYNNEI. The V end was cut by 6 bases, the J end by 5 bases, with 17 bases between. The CDR3 has 16 amino acids. Here the CDR3 reads CASSLKPGRDNSPLHF. The CDR3 nucleotides are TGTGCCAGCAGCCTCAAACCGGGACGGGATAATTCACCCCTCCACTTT.

The chain couples TRBV29-1 to TRBJ1-3; D is unclear. The germline V and J ends were trimmed by 4 bases and 0 bases, with 4 bases remaining between them. The germline gives CDR1 SQVTM, CDR2 ANQGSEA. The CDR3 consists of 12 residues. In DNA form, the CDR3 reads TGCAGCGTTGCTAGCTCTGGAAACACCATATATTTT. This codes for CSVASSGNTIYF.

This clone occurred a few times. The V and J genes are TRBV19 and TRBJ2-5; D perhaps matches TRBD2 (6 bases). This CDR3 has 14 residues. Deletions cut 1 base from V and 6 bases from J, with 12 bases between. Germline values: CDR1 LNHDA, CDR2 SQIVND (reference sequence). The CDR3 sequence is CASSIGGDRQTQYF. CDR3 sequence (DNA): TGTGCCAGTAGTATAGGCGGGGACCGGCAGACCCAGTACTTC. The full variable domain, rest sourced from reference TRBV19 and TRBJ2-5, is DGGITQSPKYLFRKEGQNVTLSCEQNLNHDAMYWYRQDPGQGLRLIYYSQIVNDFQKGDIAEGYSVSREKKESFPLTVTSAQKNPTAFYLCASSIGGDRQTQYFGPGTRLLVL.

This clone turned up a few times. The chain links TRBV23-1 to TRBJ1-2; unclear D gene. TRBV23-1 has ORF status, its function being uncertain. This CDR3 contains 12 residues. Trimming stripped 2 bases from V and 1 base from J, with 2 bases between. The CDR3 DNA is TGCGCCAGCAGTCAAGATAACTATGGCTACACCTTC. Translation: CASSQDNYGYTF.

The V and J genes are TRBV6-5 and TRBJ2-7; TRBD2 might be the D (6 bases). The V gene lost 2 bases and the J gene lost 6 bases, with 11 bases spanning the gap. The CDR3 runs to 13 residues. Germline CDR1 MNHEY, CDR2 SVGAGI. The CDR3: CASSYRGGSEQYF. CDR3 sequence (DNA): TGTGCCAGCAGTTACCGGGGAGGTTCCGAGCAGTACTTC.

The V call is TRBV25-1, the J call TRBJ1-5; D is perhaps TRBD1 (6 bases). This CDR3 contains 14 residues. Germline CDR1 MGHDK, CDR2 SYGVNS. Trimming cost V 6 bases and J 4 bases, with 13 bases left between them. The CDR3 DNA sequence: TGTGCCAGCAGGCCCGGGGGGCCGAATCAGCCCCAGCATTTT. Protein sequence: CASRPGGPNQPQHF. The full variable domain, completed using reference TRBV25-1 and TRBJ1-5, is EADIYQTPRYLVIGTGKKITLECSQTMGHDKMYWYQQDPGMELHLIHYSYGVNSTEKGDLSSESTVSRIRTEHFPLTLESARPSHTSQYLCASRPGGPNQPQHFGDGTRLSIL.

This clone appeared a few times. The gene calls are TRBV6-1 and TRBJ2-7; D gene uncertain. Germline V CDR1 and CDR2: MNHNS, SASEGT. V gave up 5 bases and J gave up 6 bases, with 14 bases separating them. This CDR3 has 13 amino acids. The CDR3 nucleotides are TGTGCCAGCAGTTTCACACTCCTCGGCGAGCAGTACTTC. Translated: CASSFTLLGEQYF.

The V call is TRBV25-1, the J call TRBJ1-4; D ambiguous. In germline, CDR1 is MGHDK, CDR2 SYGVNS. The CDR3 consists of 14 residues. V lost 2 bases and J 0 bases, leaving 4 bases between the germline ends. CDR3 DNA: TGTGCCAGCAGTGAAGGCGCAACTAATGAAAAACTGTTTTTT. This sequence encodes CASSEGATNEKLFF.

This clone came up once. The J gene is TRBJ2-3, the V gene TRBV15, with 8 positions matching TRBD2. CDR3 length equals 18 residues. J lost 2 bases, V lost 8 bases, and 18 bases had no gene match. Germline values: CDR1 LNHNV, CDR2 YYDKDF (reference sequence). CDR3 in DNA: TGTGCCACCCAACCTAGGGGGGCGGGGGGCCTAAACACAGATACGCAGTATTTT. Protein sequence: CATQPRGAGGLNTDTQYF.

The rearrangement joins TRBV4-1 to TRBJ2-2; D is unresolved. The germline gives CDR1 MGHRA, CDR2 YSYEKL. V lost 3 bases, J lost 0 bases, and 8 bases lay in between. The CDR3 contains 15 residues. In nucleotides, the CDR3 is TGCGCCAGCAGCCAGATGGGATCGAACACCGGGGAGCTGTTTTTT. Its translation: CASSQMGSNTGELFF.

V and J are TRBV29-1 and TRBJ2-1; weak D call: TRBD1 (6 bases). The germline V and J ends were trimmed by 6 bases and 0 bases, with 15 bases remaining between them. Germline CDR1 is SQVTM and CDR2 is ANQGSEA. There are 15 residues in the CDR3. CDR3 DNA: TGCAGCGTGACACGGGACATCAGCTCCTACAATGAGCAGTTCTTC. It translates to CSVTRDISSYNEQFF.

The genes are TRBV5-1 and TRBJ2-3; possibly TRBD1 for D (5 bases). Per germline, CDR1 SGHRS and CDR2 YFSETQ. The CDR3 totals 16 residues. Trimming removed 0 bases from V and 3 bases from J, with 14 bases in between. This CDR3 is CASSLETTKGTDTQYF. CDR3 bases: TGCGCCAGCAGCTTGGAGACCACAAAGGGGACAGATACGCAGTATTTT.

The rearrangement joins TRBV30 to TRBJ1-5, with unresolved D. Looked up from germline, CDR1 is GTSNPN and CDR2 is SVGIG (reference sequence). The CDR3 is 16 amino acids. Trimming removed 1 base at V and 2 bases at J, with 15 bases between. CDR3 sequence: CAWSAREQPGNQPQHF. Here the CDR3 DNA reads TGTGCCTGGAGTGCACGGGAGCAACCGGGCAATCAGCCCCAGCATTTT.

The chain has TRBV6-6 and TRBJ2-5; 8 nucleotides match TRBD2. From germline, CDR1 is MNHNY and CDR2 SVGAGI (reference sequence). This CDR3 region has 14 residues. After removal of 6 bases from V and 6 bases from J, the junction contained 9 bases not matched to a gene. CDR3 DNA sequence: TGTGCCAGCAGCCCCCGGGGGGGAGGGAAGACCCAGTACTTC. It yields the protein CASSPRGGGKTQYF.

The rearrangement links TRBV30 to TRBJ2-7; no firm D call. Germline V CDR1 and CDR2: GTSNPN, SVGIG (reference sequence). V dropped 4 bases and J dropped 1 base, with 8 bases sitting between them. This CDR3 has 12 residues. The CDR3 sequence: CAWMGRSYEQYF. The CDR3 coding sequence is TGTGCCTGGATGGGCCGATCCTACGAGCAGTACTTC. The entire variable domain, with the rest obtained from reference TRBV30 and TRBJ2-7, is as follows: SQTIHQWPATLVQPVGSPLSLECTVEGTSNPNLYWYRQAAGRGLQLLFYSVGIGQISSEVPQNLSASRPQDRQFILSSKKLLLSDSGFYLCAWMGRSYEQYFGPGTRLTVT.

Remarks on this clone: The sample contains more than one DNA sequence encoding this CDR3. The V gene is TRBV7-9, the J gene TRBJ2-1; D may be TRBD1 (6 bases). Germline-derived CDR1 and CDR2 are SEHNR and FQNEAQ (reference sequence). The CDR3 spans 12 residues. V was shortened by 5 bases and J by 6 bases, with 8 bases between the two germline ends. Here the CDR3 reads CASSLRGNEQFF. As DNA, the CDR3 is TGTGCCAGCAGCCTCAGGGGCAATGAGCAGTTCTTC.

This clone has just a few counts. The CDR3 coding sequence is TGCAGCGTTGTTTCTTGGGCAGGGGGGGAATCCTATGGCTACACCTTC. This codes for CSVVSWAGGESYGYTF. The V and J genes are TRBV29-1 and TRBJ1-2, with 7 bases lining up with TRBD1. V shed 4 bases, J shed 4 bases, and the junction held 15 bases outside the gene matches. In germline, CDR1 is SQVTM, CDR2 ANQGSEA. CDR3 length equals 16 residues.

The V and J genes are TRBV7-9 and TRBJ2-3; 12 positions match TRBD2. V lost 4 bases and J lost 2; bases outside the gene matches: 7. Germline V gene data show CDR1 as SEHNR and CDR2 as FQNEAQ (reference sequence). The CDR3 is 17 residues long. CDR3 bases: TGTGCCAGCAGCTCCTACCGGACTAGCGGGGACACAGATACGCAGTATTTT. Amino acids: CASSSYRTSGDTDTQYF. Together with reference TRBV7-9 and TRBJ2-3, the CDR3 gives the full variable domain: DTGVSQNPRHKITKRGQNVTFRCDPISEHNRLYWYRQTLGQGPEFLTYFQNEAQLEKSRLLSDRFSAERPKGSFSTLEIQRTEQGDSAMYLCASSSYRTSGDTDTQYFGPGTRLTVL.

The chain employs TRBV7-9 and TRBJ2-1; D unclear. Germline-derived CDR1 and CDR2 are SEHNR and FQNEAQ (reference sequence). CDR3 length: 12 residues. The V end was cut by 1 base, the J end by 7 bases, with 5 bases between. The CDR3 DNA reads as TGTGCCAGCAGCTTAGATATGAATGAGCAGTTCTTC. Protein sequence: CASSLDMNEQFF.

This chain links TRBV6-6 with TRBJ2-1; 9 bases agree with TRBD2. This CDR3 contains 15 residues. CDR1 and CDR2 (germline): MNHNY, SVGAGI (reference sequence). Germline trimming cut 2 bases from V and 8 bases from J; bases unmatched to any gene: 7. CDR3 DNA sequence: TGTGCCAGCAGTTACCGCGCGGGGGGGCCCGATGAGCAGTTCTTC. It codes for CASSYRAGGPDEQFF.

The genes are TRBV13 and TRBJ1-1; D gene uncertain. Between the trimmed V and J ends, which lost 3 bases and 11 bases, there was a span of 10 bases. Germline assignment: CDR1 PRHDT and CDR2 FYEKMQ (reference sequence). The length of the CDR3 is 11 residues. Written as DNA, the CDR3 is TGTGCCAGCAGCTTGACGCCGGGGGCTTTCTTT. Amino acids: CASSLTPGAFF.